Listed below are T cell receptor beta chains from one sample, sequenced in a study of shared clonotypes between healthy human individuals. The data were produced by immunoSEQ multiplex PCR, yet TCRdb's version contains in-frame clones alone and is incomplete. The sample shows about 1,800,000 clones, about 95% of them seen only once. The sample consisted of naive CD8+ T cells sorted from blood. The source of these receptors is a man younger than 30 in good health. Both conserved end residues are part of each CDR3. The D gene is left open where the match is weak. Only part of the rows carry a size: once, few, many, or a class if the clone is expanded.

V gene	D gene	clone size	J gene	CDR3 protein
TRBV9	-	-	TRBJ2-7	CASSVAASESYEQYF
TRBV27	TRBD1	-	TRBJ2-2	CASRLGQGNGELFF
TRBV10-1	TRBD1	-	TRBJ2-2	CASSEFQGAGELFF
TRBV6-1	-	-	TRBJ1-1	CATDVVTGLNTEAFF
TRBV9	-	-	TRBJ2-7	CASSGGGGISYEQYF
TRBV30	-	once	TRBJ2-1	CAWRVGTLRNEQFF
TRBV7-9	TRBD1	-	TRBJ1-2	CASSFRQGPDYGYTF
TRBV4-1	TRBD1	-	TRBJ1-6	CASSQGQGVNSPLHF
TRBV6-5	TRBD1	-	TRBJ2-1	CASSLLGTGNNEQFF
TRBV19	-	few	TRBJ1-1	CASSPQGNTEAFF
TRBV10-1	-	-	TRBJ2-7	CATEVGHEQYF
TRBV6-5	TRBD1	-	TRBJ1-2	CASSYSEGASGYTF
TRBV5-8	-	once	TRBJ2-7	CASSADAYEQYF
TRBV28	-	-	TRBJ1-5	CASTYYPLADQPQHF
TRBV13	-	-	TRBJ1-1	CASSPMGRNTEAFF
TRBV11-3	-	once	TRBJ1-1	CASSLELNTEAFF
TRBV4-1	-	-	TRBJ1-5	CASSQGLLLRQPQHF
TRBV11-2	-	-	TRBJ1-1	CASSSLGGLNTEAFF
TRBV9	TRBD2	-	TRBJ2-3	CASSVGLAGFSDTQYF
TRBV7-6	-	-	TRBJ2-2	CASSLDLNGELFF
TRBV2	TRBD1	-	TRBJ1-2	CASSAAGGEFGYTF
TRBV11-2	-	-	TRBJ1-2	CASSGEGYGYTF
TRBV13	-	-	TRBJ1-5	CASSSSGGDQHF
TRBV7-9	-	once	TRBJ2-7	CASSQDRFSGYEQYF
TRBV6-5	-	-	TRBJ2-2	CALTVNTGELFF
TRBV9	TRBD2	-	TRBJ2-2	CASSPHLAGGELFF
TRBV6-1	-	-	TRBJ2-7	CASSEPGSEQYF
TRBV7-8	-	-	TRBJ1-1	CASSLPPRVAGGTEAFF
TRBV7-9	-	-	TRBJ2-7	CASSLPGYHEQYF
TRBV7-8	TRBD1	-	TRBJ1-6	CASTPGGASYNSPLHF
TRBV27	-	-	TRBJ2-5	CASSIAGLRETQYF
TRBV6-5	TRBD2	-	TRBJ2-1	CASSLLAGDYNEQFF
TRBV30	-	-	TRBJ1-5	CAWSSMGFGNQPQHF
TRBV10-3	TRBD2	-	TRBJ2-5	CAITPGLAAQETQYF
TRBV10-2	TRBD2	-	TRBJ2-7	CASSEEAGGWAYEQYF
TRBV7-9	-	-	TRBJ2-7	CASSPIYLTGRDSYEQYF
TRBV4-3	-	-	TRBJ2-3	CASSQDRRGAEPPDTQYF
TRBV6-1	-	-	TRBJ1-5	CASSEFQGDQPQHF
TRBV5-1	-	-	TRBJ2-5	CASRGQGAETQYF
TRBV29-1	-	-	TRBJ2-7	CSVEAGAYEQYF
TRBV11-2	-	-	TRBJ2-5	CASSLVGSHMETQYF
TRBV13	TRBD1	-	TRBJ2-1	CASSLGTGDYNEQFF
TRBV4-3	TRBD1	-	TRBJ2-2	CASSLRQGSGELFF
TRBV9	TRBD2	-	TRBJ2-2	CASRPGLAANTGELFF
TRBV7-9	-	-	TRBJ2-1	CASSPGFHEQFF
TRBV6-5	-	-	TRBJ2-2	CASSYSTGYTGELFF
TRBV30	TRBD2	-	TRBJ2-1	CAWSAGLAGADEQFF
TRBV29-1	-	-	TRBJ2-7	CSVVGGTVAYEQYF
TRBV18	TRBD2	-	TRBJ2-7	CASSPGLAGESYEQYF